The T cell receptor (beta chain) under discussion was sequenced for a study of T cell repertoires in cytomegalovirus infection (dated by TCRdb to between 2017 and 2020). Background on the whole study: Donor HLA type was relevant to the analysis, because carriage of CMV infection together with the matching HLA type was indicated by public TCR beta signatures. Beyond this particular receptor, the publication reports: Cumulative frequency of public TCR beta family members discriminated carriers of CMV infection plus the relevant HLA type in this cohort and an independent roughly 320-donor cohort. The ex vivo response was dominated by HLA-C-restricted CMV-specific TCR beta clonotypes, which also provided the single most frequent clonotype in two of eight donors.

The instrument was an Illumina HiSeq 1500. TCRdb trimmed public reads at Q25 via fastp, called clones via MiXCR and kept in-frame beta chains. When rows share a CDR3 protein, they turn into one entry using the most common DNA and genes. The sample table lists 150,000 to 200,000 distinct CDR3 sequences, under 25% of them with a count of one. The top ten hold less than 3% of the sample. At least ten counts were recorded for this clonotype. Its cognate antigen has yet to be identified. The record has no base qualities; no much larger clone is one base away. The germline V gene provides CDR1 SGHRS and CDR2 YFSETQ. Including cysteine and phenylalanine, the CDR3 has 14 amino acids. Solely the CDR3 DNA is kept, with 42 bases framed from the first base. V was cut back by 0 bases and J by 0 bases, leaving a gap of 7 bases between them.

The receptor comes from a human donor in good health (CMV status not recorded). Some clones in this sample may be carry-over from other donors' samples. The sequenced material came from PBMCs. The rearrangement joined TRBV5-1 to TRBJ2-7; no D gene call is confident. The nucleotide sequence reads as follows: TGCGCCAGCAGCTTGGAAGGGATCTCCTACGAGCAGTACTTC. Translated, it gives CASSLEGISYEQYF.